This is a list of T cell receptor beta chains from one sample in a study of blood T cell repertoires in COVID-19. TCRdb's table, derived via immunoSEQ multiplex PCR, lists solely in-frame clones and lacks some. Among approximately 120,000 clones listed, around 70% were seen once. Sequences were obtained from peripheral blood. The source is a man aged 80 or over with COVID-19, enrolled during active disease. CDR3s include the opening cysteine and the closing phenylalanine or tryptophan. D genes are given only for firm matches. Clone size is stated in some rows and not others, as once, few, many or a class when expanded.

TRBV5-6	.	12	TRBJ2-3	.	TGTGCCAGCTGCGAAGCGGCAGATACGCAGTATTTT	CASCEAADTQYF
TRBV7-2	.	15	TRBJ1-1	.	TGTGCCAGCAGCTTAAGGCAGGACTGGGGCACTGAAGCTTTCTTT	CASSLRQDWGTEAFF
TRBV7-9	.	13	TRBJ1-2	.	TGTGCCAGCAGCGCCACCGGGATTCGTGGCTACACCTTC	CASSATGIRGYTF
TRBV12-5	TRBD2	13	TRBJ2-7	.	TGTGCTAGTGGGATGACTAGCGGGAGTAAGCAGTACTTC	CASGMTSGSKQYF
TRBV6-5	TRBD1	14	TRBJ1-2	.	TGTGCCAGCGGATTGCGCAGGGGGGACTATGGCTACACCTTC	CASGLRRGDYGYTF
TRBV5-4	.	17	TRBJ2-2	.	TGTGCCAGCAGCTTAGGGGGTGGGGAAATACGGACCGGGGAGCTGTTTTTT	CASSLGGGEIRTGELFF
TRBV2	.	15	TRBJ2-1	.	TGTGCCAGCAGTGACTCCAGGACTCCCGGATCTGAGCAGTTCTTC	CASSDSRTPGSEQFF
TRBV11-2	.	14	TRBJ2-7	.	TGTGCCAGCAGCCGCCCCAGCGGAAGTTACGAGCAGTACTTC	CASSRPSGSYEQYF
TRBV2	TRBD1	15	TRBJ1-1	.	TGTGCCAGCAGTTTAACAGGGGGAGATAGCACTGAAGCTTTCTTT	CASSLTGGDSTEAFF
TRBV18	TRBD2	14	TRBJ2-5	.	TGTGCCAGCTCACCCCTAGCGGGAAAAGAGACCCAGTACTTC	CASSPLAGKETQYF
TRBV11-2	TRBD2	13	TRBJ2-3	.	TGTGCCTCAGCCCTAGCGGGAGTAGATACGCAGTATTTT	CASALAGVDTQYF
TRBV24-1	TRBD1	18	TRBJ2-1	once	TGTGCCACCAGTGATGACTTATATCCGGGACAGGGGGCGAATGAGCAGTTCTTC	CATSDDLYPGQGANEQFF
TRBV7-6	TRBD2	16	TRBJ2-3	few	TGTGCCAGCAGCTTAGGTGGCGGGAGGGCCCTGGATACGCAGTATTTT	CASSLGGGRALDTQYF
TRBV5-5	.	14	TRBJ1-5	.	TGTGCCAGCAGCCGGGACACCCGCAATCAGCCCCAGCATTTT	CASSRDTRNQPQHF
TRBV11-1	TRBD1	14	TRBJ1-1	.	TGTGCCAGCAGCTTAGGGAGGGGGCCTGCTGAAGCTTTCTTT	CASSLGRGPAEAFF
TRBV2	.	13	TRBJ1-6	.	TGTGCCAGCAGTGACAGGCCGGATTCACCCCTCCACTTT	CASSDRPDSPLHF
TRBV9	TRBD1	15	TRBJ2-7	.	TGTGCCAGCAGCCCGGGGGCAGGGGGCACTTACGAGCAGTACTTC	CASSPGAGGTYEQYF
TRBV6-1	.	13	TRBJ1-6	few	TGTGCCAGCAGTGAACACAGTAATTCACCCCTCCACTTT	CASSEHSNSPLHF
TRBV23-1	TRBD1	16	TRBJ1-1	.	TGCGCCAGCAGTCCTACTGGACAGGGGAAGAGAACTGAAGCTTTCTTT	CASSPTGQGKRTEAFF
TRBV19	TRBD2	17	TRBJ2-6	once	TGTGCCAGTAGTATCGTCGGGGGGTCAGACGGGGCCAACGTCCTGACTTTC	CASSIVGGSDGANVLTF
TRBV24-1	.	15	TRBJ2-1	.	TGTGCCACCAGTGGGACATCGAGCTCCTACAATGAGCAGTTCTTC	CATSGTSSSYNEQFF
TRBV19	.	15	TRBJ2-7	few	TGTGCCAGTAGCCGAGACATCTTACTCTCCTACGAGCAGTACTTC	CASSRDILLSYEQYF
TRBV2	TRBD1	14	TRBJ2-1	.	TGTGCCACGGAGGGACAGGGTTCCTACAATGAGCAGTTCTTC	CATEGQGSYNEQFF
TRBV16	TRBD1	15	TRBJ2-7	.	TGTGCCAGCAGCCAATCTACAGGGGGCATCAACGAGCAGTACTTC	CASSQSTGGINEQYF
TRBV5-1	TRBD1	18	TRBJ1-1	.	TGCGCCAGCAGCTTTTTAAGGACAGGGGGCACCATGAACACTGAAGCTTTCTTT	CASSFLRTGGTMNTEAFF
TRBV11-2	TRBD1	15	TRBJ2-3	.	TGTGCCAGCAGCTTACCACAGGGGAGCACAGATACGCAGTATTTT	CASSLPQGSTDTQYF
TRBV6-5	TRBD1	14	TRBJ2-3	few	TGTGCCAGCAGTCCAACAGGGGGAACAGATACGCAGTATTTT	CASSPTGGTDTQYF
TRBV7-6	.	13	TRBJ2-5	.	TGTGCCAGCAGCTTAGGACTAAGGGAGACCCAGTACTTC	CASSLGLRETQYF
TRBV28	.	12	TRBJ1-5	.	TGTGCCACTCGGGATAGCAATCAGCCCCAGCATTTT	CATRDSNQPQHF
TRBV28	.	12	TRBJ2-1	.	TGTGCCAGCAGCCAGAGCGGGTCTAAGCAGTTCTTC	CASSQSGSKQFF
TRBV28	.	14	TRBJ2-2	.	TGTGCCAGCAGTGAGCCCGGTGGTTTCGGGGAGCTGTTTTTT	CASSEPGGFGELFF
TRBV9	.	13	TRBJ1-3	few	TGTGCCAGCAGCCGGGGTGGAGGAAACACCATATATTTT	CASSRGGGNTIYF
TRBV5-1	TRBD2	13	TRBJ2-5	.	TGCGCCAGCAGCGGGGGGGACGGGGCTACCCAGTACTTC	CASSGGDGATQYF
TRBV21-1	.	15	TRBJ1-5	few	TGTGCCAGCAGCAAACATGGAGAGGGCAATCAGCCCCAGCATTTT	CASSKHGEGNQPQHF
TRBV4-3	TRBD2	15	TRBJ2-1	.	TGCGCCAGCAGCCATAGGACTAGCGGGGCCAATGAGCAGTTCTTC	CASSHRTSGANEQFF
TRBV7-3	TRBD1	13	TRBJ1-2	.	TGTGCCAGCAGCCCCGGGACAGTGGATGGCTACACCTTC	CASSPGTVDGYTF
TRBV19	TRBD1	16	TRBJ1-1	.	TGTGCCAGTAGTGCGCAGGGGGCGGTTCGGGGCACTGAAGCTTTCTTT	CASSAQGAVRGTEAFF
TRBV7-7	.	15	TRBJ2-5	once	TGTGCTAGCAGCCCTGGGACTGGCAGCCGAAGGACCCAGTACTTC	CASSPGTGSRRTQYF
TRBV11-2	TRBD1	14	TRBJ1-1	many	TGTGCCAGCAGCCCGACAGGGGGGGGCACTGAAGCTTTCTTT	CASSPTGGGTEAFF
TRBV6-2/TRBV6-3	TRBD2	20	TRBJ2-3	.	TGTGCCAGCAGTTACAACTTGGGACTAGCGGGCCTCCAGGGGACAGATACGCAGTATTTT	CASSYNLGLAGLQGTDTQYF
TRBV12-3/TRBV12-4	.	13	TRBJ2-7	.	TGTGCCAGCAGTTTAGCGGGGAGCTACGAGCAGTACTTC	CASSLAGSYEQYF
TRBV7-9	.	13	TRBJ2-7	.	TGTGCCAGCAGCTTTGTAGGGGGCTACGAGCAGTACTTC	CASSFVGGYEQYF
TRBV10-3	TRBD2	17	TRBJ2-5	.	TGTGCCATCAGCGGGGGGGGAACTAGCGGTATCCAAGAGACCCAGTACTTC	CAISGGGTSGIQETQYF
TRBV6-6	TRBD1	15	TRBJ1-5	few	TGTGCCAGCAGTTTAAACAGGGGGCAGGGTCAGCCCCAGCATTTT	CASSLNRGQGQPQHF